This T cell receptor (beta chain) was captured by sequencing in a study of blood T cells in healthy people across ages. Study-wide points: Versus aged donors, long-lived donors had higher diversity and more naive CD4+ cells.

Alongside a J-beta primer mix, a sample-barcoded 5' primer served in a second PCR lasting about 6 to 12 cycles. Each CDR3 protein is one row after TCRdb ran MiXCR on the 5' RACE reads. The table has 750,000 to 950,000 distinct CDR3 sequences, 25% to 35% seen once; the top ten hold 9.5% to 13%. CDR3 length: 17 residues. V dropped 2 bases and J dropped 6; count of bases not matched to a gene: 12. From germline, CDR1 is MNHNY and CDR2 SVGAGI (reference sequence). Many counts were recorded for this clonotype. Antigen specificity is unknown. The data also belong to a second study, concerning T cells of mothers and their children.

The sequencing sample was made of blood. The sequence was obtained from a woman aged 40 to 50 in good health. This sequence joins TRBV6-6 and TRBJ2-1, with 8 positions matching TRBD2. The CDR3 spells CASSYESAGGARNEQFF. DNA of the CDR3: TGTGCCAGCAGTTACGAATCGGCGGGGGGTGCTCGCAATGAGCAGTTCTTC.